A single sample is the source of the 9 T cell receptor beta chains below, sequenced in a study of vaccination and CD4 T cells after COVID-19. Each CDR3 protein is one row after TCRdb ran MiXCR on the PCR reads. The sample gives 35,000 to 45,000 distinct CDR3 sequences, around 39% of which show up once; about 5.3% is in the top ten. The time point here: late sampling 161 to 241 days after vaccination in three convalescent patients. The specimen was CD4+ T cells from blood, collected about 7 months after SARS-CoV-2 vaccination. These TCRs come from a human donor who had recovered from COVID-19.

Only a few counts were recorded for this clonotype. The chain has TRBV28 and TRBJ2-7; TRBD1 is a possible D gene (6 bases). From germline, CDR1 is MDHEN and CDR2 SYDVKM. The CDR3 is 11 residues long. CDR3 sequence: CAGARGNEQYF. DNA of the CDR3: TGTGCGGGGGCTCGCGGCAACGAGCAGTACTTC. Based on the CDR3 plus reference TRBV28 and TRBJ2-7, the full variable domain is DVKVTQSSRYLVKRTGEKVFLECVQDMDHENMFWYRQDPGLGLRLIYFSYDVKMKEKGDIPEGYSVSREKKERFSLILESASTNQTSMYLCAGARGNEQYFGPGTRLTVT.

This clonotype has a single count. This chain uses TRBV7-9 with TRBJ2-5; a weak D match, TRBD2 (5 bases). Trimming removed 1 base from V and 3 bases from J, with 12 bases in between. The germline gives CDR1 SEHNR, CDR2 FQNEAQ (reference sequence). The CDR3 is 15 residues long. The CDR3 reads CASSLGVGVEETQYF. In nucleotides, the CDR3 is TGTGCCAGCAGCTTAGGGGTGGGAGTTGAAGAGACCCAGTACTTC. Filled out from reference TRBV7-9 and TRBJ2-5, the complete variable domain reads DTGVSQNPRHKITKRGQNVTFRCDPISEHNRLYWYRQTLGQGPEFLTYFQNEAQLEKSRLLSDRFSAERPKGSFSTLEIQRTEQGDSAMYLCASSLGVGVEETQYFGPGTRLLVL.

The chain joins TRBV9 to TRBJ2-1; D gene unclear. V was shortened by 0 bases and J by 8 bases, with 12 bases between the two germline ends. This CDR3 contains 14 residues. CDR1 and CDR2 from the germline V gene are SGDLS and YYNGEE. CDR3: CASSVVWQDDEQFF. In nucleotides, the CDR3 is TGTGCCAGCAGCGTAGTATGGCAGGACGATGAGCAGTTCTTC.

The chain recombines TRBV21-1 with TRBJ2-2; TRBD2 reflects the table's D call only, with no check against the DNA. TRBV21-1 is a known pseudogene. This CDR3 spans 16 amino acids. DNA for the CDR3: TGTGCCAGCACTCGGGCGGGCGGGATTAACACCGGGGAGCTGTTTTTT. Translation: CASTRAGGINTGELFF.

The genes are TRBV18 and TRBJ2-5; 10 bases agree with TRBD2. The V and J ends lost 3 bases and 1 base, in that order; junction bases with no gene match: 8. The CDR3 length is 17 residues. The germline CDR1 and CDR2 sequences are KGHSH and LQKENI. CDR3 protein: CASSPPTSGWPQETQYF. In DNA, the CDR3 is TGTGCCAGCTCACCCCCGACTAGCGGGTGGCCCCAAGAGACCCAGTACTTC.

This clonotype was counted only a few times. The CDR3 reads CASSEADPRQGDEQYF. The DNA for the CDR3 is TGTGCCAGCAGTGAAGCGGATCCGAGGCAGGGGGACGAGCAGTACTTC. This sequence joins TRBV2 and TRBJ2-7; 7 bases match TRBD1. After removal of 0 bases from V and 5 bases from J, the junction contained 10 bases not matched to a gene. This CDR3 is 16 amino acids long. Germline V lookup: CDR1 SNHLY, CDR2 FYNNEI.

The chain combines TRBV6-2 or TRBV6-3 with TRBJ1-5; D gene uncertain. Germline assignment: CDR1 MNHEY and CDR2 SVGEGT. V was trimmed by 6 bases and J by 6 bases, leaving 21 bases between them. The CDR3 sequence is 16 residues long. Written as DNA, the CDR3 is TGTGCCAGCAGCTATGGGCTTAGGGAATCCGGTCAGCCCCAGCATTTT. This gives the protein CASSYGLRESGQPQHF.

This clonotype has more than one count but fewer than ten. This rearrangement joins TRBV4-2 to TRBJ1-1; no clear D gene. CDR3 length: 15 residues. Between the trimmed V and J ends, which lost 0 bases and 7 bases, there was a span of 15 bases. Germline V lookup: CDR1 LGHNA, CDR2 YNFKEQ. The CDR3 region is CASSQDGWNKGEAFF. In nucleotides, the CDR3 is TGTGCCAGCAGCCAAGACGGGTGGAACAAGGGTGAAGCTTTCTTT.

This chain uses TRBV19 with TRBJ2-2; D is ambiguous. The CDR3 is 11 amino acids. Trimming took off 6 bases at V and 7 bases at J, with 6 bases between the two ends. Looked up from germline, CDR1 is LNHDA and CDR2 is SQIVND (reference sequence). CDR3 region: CASSPGGELFF. The CDR3 nucleotides are TGTGCCAGTAGCCCAGGCGGGGAGCTGTTTTTT.